This TCR beta chain comes out of a study of T cell responses to AZD1222 COVID-19 vaccine (dated by TCRdb to about 2021). About the investigation overall: A total of approximately 240 trial participants underwent TCR sequencing, of whom about 210 received two doses of AZD1222 and about 25 received two doses of the MenACWY control vaccine. Enrollment into the trials was organized by age into subgroups of 18-55, 56-69 and 70-plus years, and those subgroups contained around 150, 28 and 57 TCR-sequenced participants, respectively. General study outcomes and caveats: In the small 56-69-year group, the increase in depth fell short of significance, most likely because of low power. Spike-specific TCR breadth and depth rose significantly after two AZD1222 doses compared with day 0 and with MenACWY recipients. The vaccine-associated CD4 TCRs covered the entire spike protein, and the dominant responses fell in regions 160-218 and 743-854. Because no samples from the day 14 peak response were available, repertoires could be characterized only after the peak T cell response. Conclusions about previously exposed vaccinees are limited because only six or seven AZD1222 recipients were SARS-CoV-2 seropositive at baseline. Reportedly, almost half of the unique spike-specific TCRs recognized epitopes lying outside the regions that are mutated in the B.1.351 and B.1.1.7 variants. Participants were mostly white British, with more females than males. The authors suggested clonal diversity may have been underestimated.

A remark on this clone: Its cognate antigen has yet to be identified. Base qualities are missing; no much larger clone stands one base away.

The CDR3 regions of human TCRbeta chains were analyzed by immunosequencing. For the original study's pipeline: TCRs in the repertoires were compared against a reference library of SARS-CoV-2-specific TCRs that had been generated with the MIRA antigen-specificity platform. Breadth was defined as the fraction of unique TCRs that were SARS-CoV-2-associated, and depth was defined as the fraction of total T cells that were SARS-CoV-2-associated. Using the MIRA data, each spike-specific TCR was mapped to the spike region that the TCR reacts to and placed in a CD4 or CD8 class. Log10-transformed breadth and depth values were compared by one-way ANOVA with Sidak's multiple comparisons tests. This immuneACCESS table, as held by TCRdb, lists in-frame sequences with V and J called but not all clones. Of the missing ones, under half trace to an unresolved V gene in checked studies; the others have no known cause. D and trimming come from the DNA, and the V and J calls and clone size come from that table. Counted in this sample were about 98,000 clones; almost 90% of them appeared once. Of the sample, 10% is held by the ten largest clones.

V and J are truncated by 1 base and 7 bases respectively, leaving an intervening sequence of 16 bases. Taken from cysteine to phenylalanine, the CDR3 has 15 residues. Only CDR3 DNA is held: 45 bases, read in frame from base 1. CDR1 and CDR2, per the germline V gene, are SGHDN and FVKESK. The sample's time point label, in plain terms: baseline before first vaccination. The sample's treatment or condition label is to be understood as: meningococcal conjugate vaccine given as trial control. Vaccinee samples came from UK trials COV001 and COV002, including a single-blind randomized controlled phase 2/3 trial of AZD1222 (ChAdOx1 nCoV-19) in healthy adults. For TCRbeta chain sequencing, PBMC samples were collected from trial participants at day 0 and at day 28 after the second dose.

Sequencing was performed on peripheral blood, taken on day 0 of MenACWY control vaccination. The receptor was isolated from an adult in good health. In this chain, TRBV14 is recombined with TRBJ1-1; the D gene is possibly TRBD1, with 5 bases matching. The sequenced DNA is TGTGCCAGCAGCCAAGGTATCGGGCAGGGTATTGAAGCTTTCTTT. Its protein reads: CASSQGIGQGIEAFF.